The rows below give T cell receptor beta chains drawn from one sample of a study of identical twins. Via MiXCR, TCRdb re-called the 5' RACE reads, giving one row per CDR3 protein. The sample consists of about 220,000 distinct CDR3 sequences, around 6.8% of them appearing once. The same data also contributed to another study, on yellow fever vaccine responses in identical twins.

Sequenced material: memory (CD45RO+) T cells sorted from blood. Source of these receptors: a woman between 18 and 29 years old in good health. CDR3s include the opening cysteine and the closing phenylalanine or tryptophan. Fields, in order: V gene, clone size, D gene, J gene, CDR3 protein, CDR3 DNA. A D gene is named only where the DNA matches it firmly. Some rows have no size entry. The others give once, few or many, or a class for an expanded clone.

TRBV2	many	.	TRBJ1-6	CASSEGLPSHGSPLHF	TGTGCCAGCAGTGAGGGTTTACCTTCACACGGTTCACCCCTCCACTTT
TRBV5-6	many	.	TRBJ2-6	CASSLGSSGANVLTF	TGTGCCAGCAGCTTGGGAAGCTCTGGGGCCAACGTCCTGACTTTC
TRBV5-4	once	.	TRBJ1-1	CASSLVLGPTEAFF	TGTGCCAGCAGCTTGGTCCTAGGGCCTACTGAAGCTTTCTTT
TRBV5-1	.	TRBD2	TRBJ2-5	CASSFNQRGQETQYF	TGCGCCAGCAGCTTTAATCAGCGGGGGCAAGAGACCCAGTACTTC
TRBV5-1	few	.	TRBJ2-5	CASSRVIQETQYF	TGCGCCAGCAGCCGGGTTATACAAGAGACCCAGTACTTC
TRBV7-3	many	TRBD1	TRBJ1-1	CASSQGAGRTEAFF	TGTGCCAGCAGCCAGGGGGCAGGGAGGACTGAAGCTTTCTTT
TRBV27	.	.	TRBJ2-3	CASSWTVSTDTQYF	TGTGCCAGCAGTTGGACAGTCAGCACAGATACGCAGTATTTT
TRBV15	.	.	TRBJ2-1	CATSRAAASYNEQFF	TGTGCCACCAGCAGAGCAGCGGCCTCCTACAATGAGCAGTTCTTC
TRBV20-1	.	TRBD1	TRBJ1-5	CSAQSQGASNQPQHF	TGCAGTGCCCAATCCCAGGGGGCGAGCAATCAGCCCCAGCATTTT
TRBV20-1	few	.	TRBJ2-4	CSARDDKNIQYF	TGCAGTGCTAGAGATGACAAAAACATTCAGTACTTC
TRBV7-9	.	.	TRBJ2-1	CASSLVPSLRNEQFF	TGTGCCAGCAGCTTAGTCCCTTCCCTTCGGAATGAGCAGTTCTTC
TRBV7-8	.	.	TRBJ2-1	CASSQDQGYNEQFF	TGTGCCAGCAGCCAGGATCAAGGGTACAATGAGCAGTTCTTC
TRBV12-3/TRBV12-4	.	TRBD2	TRBJ2-3	CASSMGLAGVHPDTQYF	TGTGCCAGCAGTATGGGACTAGCGGGAGTTCATCCAGATACGCAGTATTTT
TRBV10-3	many	.	TRBJ1-6	CAIKADHNSPLHF	TGTGCCATCAAGGCAGATCATAATTCACCCCTCCACTTT
TRBV20-1	few	TRBD2	TRBJ2-1	CSARDRRGGRNEQFF	TGCAGTGCTAGAGATAGGCGGGGGGGGAGAAATGAGCAGTTCTTC
TRBV12-3/TRBV12-4	few	.	TRBJ2-5	CASSRTKETQYF	TGTGCCAGCAGCCGGACTAAAGAGACCCAGTACTTC
TRBV6-2/TRBV6-3	few	.	TRBJ1-4	CASSGGIHYEKLFF	TGTGCCAGCAGTGGTGGCATCCACTATGAAAAACTGTTTTTT
TRBV7-9	.	TRBD1	TRBJ1-2	CASSLGQGVRDGYTF	TGTGCCAGCAGCCTAGGACAGGGCGTTCGGGATGGCTACACCTTC
TRBV5-1	many	TRBD1	TRBJ2-7	CASSSLDRVYREQYF	TGCGCCAGCAGCTCGTTGGACAGGGTATATCGCGAGCAGTACTTC
TRBV24-1	many	TRBD1	TRBJ2-6	CATSDPGTGAFGANVLTF	TGTGCCACCAGTGATCCCGGGACAGGGGCCTTTGGGGCCAACGTCCTGACTTTC
TRBV11-2	once	TRBD1	TRBJ1-2	CASSTGGSGGYTF	TGTGCCAGCAGCACAGGGGGGTCTGGTGGCTACACCTTC
TRBV12-3/TRBV12-4	many	TRBD1	TRBJ1-3	CASSSTGTGTGIYF	TGTGCCAGCAGTTCAACTGGGACAGGGACCGGGATATATTTT
TRBV4-3	many	.	TRBJ1-1	CASSQVLITEGDTEAFF	TGCGCCAGCAGCCAAGTTCTGATAACTGAAGGGGACACTGAAGCTTTCTTT
TRBV7-9	many	TRBD2	TRBJ2-3	CASSLLVSGSSSDTQYF	TGTGCCAGCAGCTTACTCGTGAGCGGGAGTAGCTCAGATACGCAGTATTTT
TRBV18	.	TRBD1	TRBJ2-1	CASSYGTGLYNEQFF	TGTGCCAGCTCATACGGGACAGGTCTCTACAATGAGCAGTTCTTC
TRBV13	few	.	TRBJ1-1	CASSFQQGIYTEAFF	TGTGCCAGCAGCTTTCAGCAGGGAATTTACACTGAAGCTTTCTTT
TRBV6-2/TRBV6-3	.	TRBD1	TRBJ2-3	CASRNSGGRDTQYF	TGTGCCAGCAGGAATTCAGGGGGCAGAGATACGCAGTATTTT
TRBV5-6	many	.	TRBJ2-5	CASSLLQRPQETQYF	TGTGCCAGCAGCTTGCTACAGCGGCCACAAGAGACCCAGTACTTC
TRBV18	.	.	TRBJ2-5	CASSPPGPTQYF	TGTGCCAGCTCACCACCGGGCCCAACCCAGTACTTC
TRBV9	many	.	TRBJ2-1	CASSVGGAGGNEQFF	TGTGCCAGCAGCGTAGGCGGGGCCGGGGGCAATGAGCAGTTCTTC
TRBV11-3	many	TRBD2	TRBJ2-2	CASSLDLAGANTGELFF	TGTGCCAGCAGCTTAGATTTGGCGGGGGCGAACACCGGGGAGCTGTTTTTT
TRBV20-1	few	TRBD2	TRBJ2-5	CSATRLAGEETQYF	TGCAGTGCTACACGACTAGCGGGGGAAGAGACCCAGTACTTC
TRBV10-3	.	.	TRBJ2-7	CAISVGGNTYEQYF	TGTGCCATCAGTGTGGGTGGGAATACCTACGAGCAGTACTTC
TRBV20-1	many	TRBD2	TRBJ2-7	CSASNGGSGGFTYEQYF	TGCAGTGCTAGTAACGGGGGTAGCGGGGGATTTACCTACGAGCAGTACTTC
TRBV28	few	.	TRBJ2-3	CASTPGGEADTQYF	TGTGCCAGCACCCCCGGCGGGGAGGCAGATACGCAGTATTTT
TRBV25-1	.	.	TRBJ1-3	CASSEYISGNTIYF	TGTGCCAGCAGTGAATATATCTCTGGAAACACCATATATTTT
TRBV5-1	many	.	TRBJ2-1	CASSLLERESYNEQFF	TGCGCCAGCAGCTTGTTAGAGCGTGAATCCTACAATGAGCAGTTCTTC
TRBV28	.	TRBD2	TRBJ2-2	CASSTSGRVSGTGELFF	TGTGCCAGCAGTACTAGCGGGAGGGTTTCTGGCACCGGGGAGCTGTTTTTT
TRBV18	.	.	TRBJ2-1	CASSIDSRYNEQFF	TGTGCCAGCTCGATTGACAGCCGCTACAATGAGCAGTTCTTC
TRBV5-6	many	.	TRBJ2-3	CASSSLLDGTSTDTQYF	TGTGCCAGCAGCTCGCTCCTGGACGGTACTAGCACAGATACGCAGTATTTT
TRBV3-1	.	.	TRBJ2-3	CASSQGERGTDTQYF	TGTGCCAGCAGCCAAGGTGAGAGGGGCACAGATACGCAGTATTTT
TRBV6-5	few	.	TRBJ2-7	CASSYPKGVGDYEQYF	TGTGCCAGCAGTTACCCCAAGGGGGTAGGGGACTACGAGCAGTACTTC
TRBV2	few	.	TRBJ2-5	CASSEGRETQYF	TGTGCCAGCAGTGAGGGTCGAGAGACCCAGTACTTC
TRBV11-2	.	.	TRBJ1-3	CASSFEVGNTIYF	TGTGCCAGCAGCTTTGAAGTTGGAAACACCATATATTTT